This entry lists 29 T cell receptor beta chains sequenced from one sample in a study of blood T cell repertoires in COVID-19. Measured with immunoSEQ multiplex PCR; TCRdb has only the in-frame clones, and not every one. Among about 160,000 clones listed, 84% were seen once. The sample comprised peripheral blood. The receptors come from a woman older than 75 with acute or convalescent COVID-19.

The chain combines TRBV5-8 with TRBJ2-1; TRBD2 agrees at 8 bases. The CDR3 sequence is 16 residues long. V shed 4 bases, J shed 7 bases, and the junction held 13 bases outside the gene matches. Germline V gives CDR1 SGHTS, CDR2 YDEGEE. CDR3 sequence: CASSTRGSGRGNEQFF. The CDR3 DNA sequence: TGTGCCAGCAGCACCCGGGGGAGCGGGAGAGGTAATGAGCAGTTCTTC.

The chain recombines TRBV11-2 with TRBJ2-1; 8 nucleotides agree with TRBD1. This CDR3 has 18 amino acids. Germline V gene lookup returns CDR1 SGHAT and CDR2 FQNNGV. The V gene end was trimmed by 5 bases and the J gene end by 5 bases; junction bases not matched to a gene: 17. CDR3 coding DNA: TGTGCCAGCAGCCCGAGCGACAGGGGCTTCTTTTCGGACAATGAGCAGTTCTTC. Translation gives CASSPSDRGFFSDNEQFF.

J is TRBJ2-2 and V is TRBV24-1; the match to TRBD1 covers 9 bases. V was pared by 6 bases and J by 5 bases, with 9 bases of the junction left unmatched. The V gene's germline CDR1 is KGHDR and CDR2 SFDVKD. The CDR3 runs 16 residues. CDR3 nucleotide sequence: TGTGCCACCAGTCCTACAGGGGGCGCGATAACCGGGGAGCTGTTTTTT. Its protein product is CATSPTGGAITGELFF.

This CDR3 reads CASSKTGNTEAFF. The CDR3 nucleotides read TGTGCCAGCAGCAAAACAGGGAACACTGAAGCTTTCTTT. The chain uses TRBV21-1 and TRBJ1-1; the table names TRBD1, a call not compared with the DNA. TRBV21-1 is shown as a pseudogene. There are 13 residues in the CDR3.

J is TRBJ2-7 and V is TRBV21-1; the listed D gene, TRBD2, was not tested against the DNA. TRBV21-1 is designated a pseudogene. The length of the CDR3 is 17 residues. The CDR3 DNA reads TGTGCCAGCGACCGCGAGGGAGAATCTTTGAGCTCCTACGAGCAGTACTTC. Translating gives CASDREGESLSSYEQYF.

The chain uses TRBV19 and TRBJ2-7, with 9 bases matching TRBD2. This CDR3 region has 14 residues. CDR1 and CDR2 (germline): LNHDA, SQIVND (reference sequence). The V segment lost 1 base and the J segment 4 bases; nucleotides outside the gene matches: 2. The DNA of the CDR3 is TGTGCCAGTAGTATAGCTAGCGGGGATTACGAGCAGTACTTC. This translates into CASSIASGDYEQYF.

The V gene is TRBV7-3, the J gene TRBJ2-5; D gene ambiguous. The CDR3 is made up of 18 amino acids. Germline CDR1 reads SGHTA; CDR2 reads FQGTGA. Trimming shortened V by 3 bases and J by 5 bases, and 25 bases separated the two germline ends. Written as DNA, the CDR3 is TGTGCCAGCAGCTTCCCACCCCCACCTTCGACCGAGAGGGAGACCCAGTACTTC. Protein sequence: CASSFPPPPSTERETQYF.

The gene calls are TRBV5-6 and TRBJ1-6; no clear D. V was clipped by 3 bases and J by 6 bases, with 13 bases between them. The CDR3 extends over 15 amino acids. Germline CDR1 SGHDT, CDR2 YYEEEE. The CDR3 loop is CASSSLQNFNSPLHF. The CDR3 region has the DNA TGTGCCAGCAGCTCGCTACAGAATTTTAATTCACCCCTCCACTTT. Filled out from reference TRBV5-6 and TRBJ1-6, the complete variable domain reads DAGVTQSPTHLIKTRGQQVTLRCSPKSGHDTVSWYQQALGQGPQFIFQYYEEEERQRGNFPDRFSGHQFPNYSSELNVNALLLGDSALYLCASSSLQNFNSPLHFGNGTRLTVT.

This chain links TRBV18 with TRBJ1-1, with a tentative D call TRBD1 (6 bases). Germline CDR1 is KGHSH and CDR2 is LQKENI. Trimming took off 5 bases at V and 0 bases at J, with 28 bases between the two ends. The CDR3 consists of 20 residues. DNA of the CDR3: TGTGCCAGCTCAATAATTAAAGTACCCGGGGGGCAGGTGCTGAACACTGAAGCTTTCTTT. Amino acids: CASSIIKVPGGQVLNTEAFF.

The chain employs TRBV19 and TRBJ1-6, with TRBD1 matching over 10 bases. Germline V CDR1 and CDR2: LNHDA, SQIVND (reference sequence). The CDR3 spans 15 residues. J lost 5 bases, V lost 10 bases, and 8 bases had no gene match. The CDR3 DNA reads TGTGCCACTTCGACAGGGGGCCACCATAATTCACCCCTCCACTTT. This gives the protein CATSTGGHHNSPLHF.

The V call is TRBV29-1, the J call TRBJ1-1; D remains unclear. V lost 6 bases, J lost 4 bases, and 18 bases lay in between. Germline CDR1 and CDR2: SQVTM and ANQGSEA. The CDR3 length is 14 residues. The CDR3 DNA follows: TGCAGCGTGGGTCTCGGACTGAGAAGCACTGAAGCTTTCTTT. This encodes CSVGLGLRSTEAFF.

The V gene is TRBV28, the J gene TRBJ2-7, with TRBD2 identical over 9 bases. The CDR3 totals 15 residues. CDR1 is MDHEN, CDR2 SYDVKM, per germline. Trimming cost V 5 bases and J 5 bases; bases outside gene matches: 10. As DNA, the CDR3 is TGTGCCAGCAGTCATAATAGCGGGAGTTGGGACGAGCAGTACTTC. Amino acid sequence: CASSHNSGSWDEQYF.

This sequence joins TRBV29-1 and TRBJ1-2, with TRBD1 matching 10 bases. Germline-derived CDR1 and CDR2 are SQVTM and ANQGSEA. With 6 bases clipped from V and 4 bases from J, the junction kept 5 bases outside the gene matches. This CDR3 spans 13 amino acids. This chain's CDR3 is CSVRQGAAYGYTF. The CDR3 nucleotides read TGCAGCGTCCGACAGGGGGCTGCCTATGGCTACACCTTC.

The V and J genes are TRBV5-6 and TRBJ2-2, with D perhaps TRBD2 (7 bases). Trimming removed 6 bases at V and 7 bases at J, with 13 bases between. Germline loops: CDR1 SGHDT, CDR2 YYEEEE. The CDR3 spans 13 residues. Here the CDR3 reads CASNLRGGGELFF. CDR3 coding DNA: TGTGCCAGCAACCTAAGGGGGGGCGGGGAGCTGTTTTTT.

The CDR3 sequence is CASSLQASGNTIYF. The CDR3 DNA sequence: TGTGCCAGCAGCTTACAAGCGTCTGGAAACACCATATATTTT. V is TRBV5-8 and J is TRBJ1-3; D is uncertain. The CDR3 has 14 residues. The germline CDR1 and CDR2 sequences are SGHTS and YDEGEE. V was pared by 2 bases and J by 1 base, with 7 bases between.

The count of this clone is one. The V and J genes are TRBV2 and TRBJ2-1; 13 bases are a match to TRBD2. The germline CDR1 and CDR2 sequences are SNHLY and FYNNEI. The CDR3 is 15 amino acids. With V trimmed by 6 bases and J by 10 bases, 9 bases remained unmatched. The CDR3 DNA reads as TGTGCCAGCAGATCACTAGCGGGGGGGCCTCGAGAGCAGTTCTTC. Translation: CASRSLAGGPREQFF.

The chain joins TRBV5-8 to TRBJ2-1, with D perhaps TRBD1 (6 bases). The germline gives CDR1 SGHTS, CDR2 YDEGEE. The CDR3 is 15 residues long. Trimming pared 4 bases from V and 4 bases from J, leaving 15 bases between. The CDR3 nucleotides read TGTGCCAGCAGCCGTTACAGGGCGTTTTACAATGAGCAGTTCTTC. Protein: CASSRYRAFYNEQFF.

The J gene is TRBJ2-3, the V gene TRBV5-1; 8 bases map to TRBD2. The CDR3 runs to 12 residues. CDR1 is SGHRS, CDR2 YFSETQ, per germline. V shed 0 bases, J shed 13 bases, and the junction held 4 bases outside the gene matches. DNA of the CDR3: TGCGCCAGCAGCTTGGGAGCGGGAGCTGAGTATTTT. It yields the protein CASSLGAGAEYF.

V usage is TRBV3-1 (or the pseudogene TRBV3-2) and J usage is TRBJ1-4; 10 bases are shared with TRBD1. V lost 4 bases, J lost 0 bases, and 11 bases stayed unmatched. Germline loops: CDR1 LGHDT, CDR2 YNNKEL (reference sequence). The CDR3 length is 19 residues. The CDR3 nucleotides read TGTGCCAGCAGCCGAGCAAGGGGGGACAGGGGTTCAACTAATGAAAAACTGTTTTTT. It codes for CASSRARGDRGSTNEKLFF.

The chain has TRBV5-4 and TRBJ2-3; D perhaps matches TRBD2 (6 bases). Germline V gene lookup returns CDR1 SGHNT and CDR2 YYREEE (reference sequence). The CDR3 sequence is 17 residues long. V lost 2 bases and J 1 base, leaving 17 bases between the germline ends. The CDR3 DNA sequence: TGTGCCAGCAGCTTTCCCCCCGGCGCGGGACGCACAGATACGCAGTATTTT. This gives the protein CASSFPPGAGRTDTQYF.

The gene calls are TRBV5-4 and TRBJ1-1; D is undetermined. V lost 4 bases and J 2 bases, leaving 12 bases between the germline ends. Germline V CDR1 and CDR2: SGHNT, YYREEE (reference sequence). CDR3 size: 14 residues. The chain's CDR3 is CASSPQHLNTEAFF. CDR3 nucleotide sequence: TGTGCCAGCAGCCCCCAACACCTCAACACTGAAGCTTTCTTT. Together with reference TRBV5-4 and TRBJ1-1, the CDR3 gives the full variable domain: ETGVTQSPTHLIKTRGQQVTLRCSSQSGHNTVSWYQQALGQGPQFIFQYYREEENGRGNFPPRFSGLQFPNYSSELNVNALELDDSALYLCASSPQHLNTEAFFGQGTRLTVV.

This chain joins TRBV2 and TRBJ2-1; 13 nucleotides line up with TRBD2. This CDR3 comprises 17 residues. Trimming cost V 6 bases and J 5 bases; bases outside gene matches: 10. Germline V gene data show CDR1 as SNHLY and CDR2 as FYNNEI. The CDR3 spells CASSDRTSGGANNEQFF. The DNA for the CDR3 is TGTGCCAGCAGCGATAGGACTAGCGGGGGCGCGAACAATGAGCAGTTCTTC.

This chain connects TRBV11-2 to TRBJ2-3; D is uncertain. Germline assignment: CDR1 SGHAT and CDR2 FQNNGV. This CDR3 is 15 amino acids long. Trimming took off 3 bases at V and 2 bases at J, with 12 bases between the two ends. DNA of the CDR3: TGTGCCAGCAGCTTGGCACGGCGGCCCACAGATACGCAGTATTTT. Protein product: CASSLARRPTDTQYF. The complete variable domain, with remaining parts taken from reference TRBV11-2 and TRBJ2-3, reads EAGVAQSPRYKIIEKRQSVAFWCNPISGHATLYWYQQILGQGPKLLIQFQNNGVVDDSQLPKDRFSAERLKGVDSTLKIQPAKLEDSAVYLCASSLARRPTDTQYFGPGTRLTVL.

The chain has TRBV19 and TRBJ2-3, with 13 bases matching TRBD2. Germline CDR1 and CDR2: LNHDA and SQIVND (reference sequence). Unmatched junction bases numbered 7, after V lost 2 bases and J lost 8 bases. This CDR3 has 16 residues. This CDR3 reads CASSIRGGLAGATQYF. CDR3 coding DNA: TGTGCCAGTAGTATACGGGGTGGACTAGCGGGAGCTACGCAGTATTTT.

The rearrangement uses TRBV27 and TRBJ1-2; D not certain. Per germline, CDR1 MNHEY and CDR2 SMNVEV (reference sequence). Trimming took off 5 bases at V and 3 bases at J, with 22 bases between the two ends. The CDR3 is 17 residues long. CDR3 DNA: TGTGCCAGCAGTCCCTCCGCGTGGGTGGAGGTTGACTATGGCTACACCTTC. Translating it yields CASSPSAWVEVDYGYTF.

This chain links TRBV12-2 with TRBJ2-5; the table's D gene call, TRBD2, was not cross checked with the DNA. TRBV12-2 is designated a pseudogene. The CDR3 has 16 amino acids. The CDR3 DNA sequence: TGTGCAAGTCGCTTAGAGAGCTACGGGGGGCCAGAGACCCAGTACTTC. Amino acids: CASRLESYGGPETQYF.

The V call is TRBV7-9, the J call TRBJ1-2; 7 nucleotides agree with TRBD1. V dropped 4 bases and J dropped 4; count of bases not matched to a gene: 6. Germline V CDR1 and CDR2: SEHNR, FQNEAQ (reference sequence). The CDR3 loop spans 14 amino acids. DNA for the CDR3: TGTGCCAGCAGCTCTAGGACAGGAGCCTATGGCTACACCTTC. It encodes CASSSRTGAYGYTF.

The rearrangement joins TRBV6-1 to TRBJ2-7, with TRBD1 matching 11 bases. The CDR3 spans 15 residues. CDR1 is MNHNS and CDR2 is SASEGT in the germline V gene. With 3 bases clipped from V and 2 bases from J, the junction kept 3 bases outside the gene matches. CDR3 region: CASSEQGQGAYEQYF. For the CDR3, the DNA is TGTGCCAGCAGTGAGCAGGGACAGGGGGCCTACGAGCAGTACTTC.

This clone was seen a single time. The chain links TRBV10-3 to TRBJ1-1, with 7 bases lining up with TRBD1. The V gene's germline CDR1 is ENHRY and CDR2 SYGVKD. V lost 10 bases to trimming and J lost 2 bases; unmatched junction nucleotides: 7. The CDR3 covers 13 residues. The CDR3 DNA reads TGTGCCACCTCCGGGACAGAAAACACTGAAGCTTTCTTT. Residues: CATSGTENTEAFF.